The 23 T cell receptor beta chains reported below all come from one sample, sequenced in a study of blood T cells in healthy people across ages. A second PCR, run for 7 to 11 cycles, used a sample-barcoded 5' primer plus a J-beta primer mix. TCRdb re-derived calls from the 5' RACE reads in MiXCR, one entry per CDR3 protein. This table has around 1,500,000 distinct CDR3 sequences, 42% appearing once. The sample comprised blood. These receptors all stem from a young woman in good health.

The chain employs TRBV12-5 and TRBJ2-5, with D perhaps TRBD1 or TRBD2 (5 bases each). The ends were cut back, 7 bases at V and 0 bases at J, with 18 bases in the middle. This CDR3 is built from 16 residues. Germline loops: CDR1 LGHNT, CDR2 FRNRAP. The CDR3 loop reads CASAPKGTDYQETQYF. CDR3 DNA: TGTGCTAGTGCTCCCAAAGGGACGGACTACCAAGAGACCCAGTACTTC.

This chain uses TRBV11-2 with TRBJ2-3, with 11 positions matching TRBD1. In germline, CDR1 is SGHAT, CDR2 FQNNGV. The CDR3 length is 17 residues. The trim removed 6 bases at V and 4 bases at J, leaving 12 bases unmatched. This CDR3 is CASRRATWDRGSDTQYF. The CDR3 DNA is TGTGCCAGCAGACGTGCAACTTGGGACAGGGGGTCAGATACGCAGTATTTT.

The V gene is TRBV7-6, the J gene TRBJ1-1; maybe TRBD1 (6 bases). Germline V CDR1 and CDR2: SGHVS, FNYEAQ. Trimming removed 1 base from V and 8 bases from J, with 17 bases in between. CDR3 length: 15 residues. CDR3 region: CASSLGGGGGVEAFF. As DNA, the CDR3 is TGTGCCAGCAGCTTAGGTGGAGGGGGGGGTGTGGAAGCTTTCTTT.

CDR3 protein: CASSETGSNVLEQYF. The CDR3 DNA is TGTGCCAGCAGTGAGACCGGGTCTAACGTCCTGGAGCAGTACTTC. The gene calls are TRBV6-1 and TRBJ2-7; D uncertain. This CDR3 is built from 15 residues. Deletions cut 3 bases from V and 7 bases from J, with 19 bases between. Germline V gene data show CDR1 as MNHNS and CDR2 as SASEGT.

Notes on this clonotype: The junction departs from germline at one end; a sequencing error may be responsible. The CDR3 DNA sequence: TGCGCCAGCAGCCCCCCTGGCGGGAACACTGAAGCTTTCTTT. Translated, it gives CASSPPGGNTEAFF. The V and J genes are TRBV6-6 and TRBJ1-1; D is unclear. The germline V gene encodes CDR1 MNHNY and CDR2 SVGAGI (reference sequence). This CDR3 contains 14 residues.

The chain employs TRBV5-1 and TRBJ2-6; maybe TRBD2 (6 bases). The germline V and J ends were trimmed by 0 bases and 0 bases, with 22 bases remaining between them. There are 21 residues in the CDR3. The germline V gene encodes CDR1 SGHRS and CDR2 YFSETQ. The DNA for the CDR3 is TGCGCCAGCAGCTTGGCCGGCGGAGGGGTAAAACTTAACTCTGGGGCCAACGTCCTGACTTTC. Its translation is CASSLAGGGVKLNSGANVLTF.

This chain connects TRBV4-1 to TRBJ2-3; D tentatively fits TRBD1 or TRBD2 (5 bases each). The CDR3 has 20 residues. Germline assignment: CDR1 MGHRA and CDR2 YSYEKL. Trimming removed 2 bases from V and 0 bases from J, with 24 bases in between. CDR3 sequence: CASSQRISFGLGPSTDTQYF. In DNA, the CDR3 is TGCGCCAGCAGCCAACGGATCAGTTTTGGATTGGGACCCAGCACAGATACGCAGTATTTT.

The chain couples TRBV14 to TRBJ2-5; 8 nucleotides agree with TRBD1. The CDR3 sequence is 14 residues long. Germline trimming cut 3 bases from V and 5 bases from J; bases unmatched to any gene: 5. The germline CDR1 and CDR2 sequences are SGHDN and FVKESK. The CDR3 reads CASSQGTGEETQYF. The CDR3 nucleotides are TGTGCCAGCAGCCAGGGGACAGGCGAGGAGACCCAGTACTTC.

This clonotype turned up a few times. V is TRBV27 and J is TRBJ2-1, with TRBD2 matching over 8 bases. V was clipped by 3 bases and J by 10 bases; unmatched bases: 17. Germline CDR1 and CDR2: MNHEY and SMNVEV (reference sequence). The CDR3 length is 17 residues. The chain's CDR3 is CASSFPPLAGLGREQFF. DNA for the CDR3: TGTGCCAGCAGTTTCCCCCCTCTAGCGGGTTTAGGTAGGGAGCAGTTCTTC.

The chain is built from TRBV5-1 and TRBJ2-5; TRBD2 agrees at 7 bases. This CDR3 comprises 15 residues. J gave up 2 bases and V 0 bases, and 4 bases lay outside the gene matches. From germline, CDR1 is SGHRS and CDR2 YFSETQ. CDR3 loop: CASSLVMGGQETQYF. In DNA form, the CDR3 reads TGCGCCAGCAGCTTGGTTATGGGGGGGCAAGAGACCCAGTACTTC.

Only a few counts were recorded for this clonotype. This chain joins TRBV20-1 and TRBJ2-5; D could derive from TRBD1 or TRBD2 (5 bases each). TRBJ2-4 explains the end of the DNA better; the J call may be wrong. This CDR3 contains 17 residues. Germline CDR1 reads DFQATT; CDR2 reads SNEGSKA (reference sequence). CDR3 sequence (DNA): TGCAGTGCTAGAGATATCTTGGGACGCACCCCGATGGACATTCAGTACTTC. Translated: CSARDILGRTPMDIQYF.

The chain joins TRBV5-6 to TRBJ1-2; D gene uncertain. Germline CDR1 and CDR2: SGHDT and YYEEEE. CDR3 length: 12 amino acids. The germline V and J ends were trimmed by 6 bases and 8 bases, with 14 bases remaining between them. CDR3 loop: CASNTRGGGYTF. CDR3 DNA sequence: TGTGCCAGCAACACGCGGGGAGGCGGCTACACCTTC.

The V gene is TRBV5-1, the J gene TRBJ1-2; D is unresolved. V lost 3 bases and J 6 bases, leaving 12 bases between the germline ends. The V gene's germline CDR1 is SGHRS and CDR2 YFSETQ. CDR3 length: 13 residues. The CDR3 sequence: CASSSGLEHGYTF. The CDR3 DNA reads TGCGCCAGCAGCTCGGGGTTGGAACATGGCTACACCTTC.

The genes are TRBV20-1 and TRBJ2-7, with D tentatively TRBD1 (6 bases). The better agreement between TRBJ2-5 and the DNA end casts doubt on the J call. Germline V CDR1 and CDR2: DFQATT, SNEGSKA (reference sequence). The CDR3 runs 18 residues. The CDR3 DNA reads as TGCAGTGCTAGCCAACGGACAAAGTATGGGGGCCAAGAAGAGACCCAGTACTTC. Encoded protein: CSASQRTKYGGQEETQYF.

CDR3 in amino acids: CSAEGQGGSEQFF. CDR3 in DNA: TGCAGTGCAGAAGGACAGGGGGGCAGTGAGCAGTTCTTC. The chain has TRBV20-1 and TRBJ2-1, with TRBD1 matching over 10 bases. CDR1 and CDR2 (germline): DFQATT, SNEGSKA (reference sequence). The CDR3 sequence is 13 residues long. J lost 9 bases, V lost 6 bases, and 8 bases had no gene match.

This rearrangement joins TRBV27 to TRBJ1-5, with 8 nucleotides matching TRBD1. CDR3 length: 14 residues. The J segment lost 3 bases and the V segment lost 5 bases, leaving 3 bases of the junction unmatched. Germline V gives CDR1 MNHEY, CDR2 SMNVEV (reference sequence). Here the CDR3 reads CASSTTGVNQPQHF. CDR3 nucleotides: TGTGCCAGCAGTACGACAGGGGTCAATCAGCCCCAGCATTTT.

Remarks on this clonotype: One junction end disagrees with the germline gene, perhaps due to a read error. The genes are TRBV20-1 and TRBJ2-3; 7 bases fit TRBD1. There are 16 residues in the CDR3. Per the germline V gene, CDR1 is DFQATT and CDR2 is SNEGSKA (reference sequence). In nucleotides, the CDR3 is TGCGGTGCTAGGGCACAGGGGTTACCTCACACAGATACGCAGTATTTT. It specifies CGARAQGLPHTDTQYF.

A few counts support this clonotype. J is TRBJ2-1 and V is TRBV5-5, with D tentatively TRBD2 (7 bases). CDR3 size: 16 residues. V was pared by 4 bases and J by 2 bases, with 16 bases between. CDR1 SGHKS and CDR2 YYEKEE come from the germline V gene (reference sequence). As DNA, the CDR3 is TGTGCCAGCAGCCCTGGGGGGGCGCCGACCTACAATGAGCAGTTCTTC. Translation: CASSPGGAPTYNEQFF. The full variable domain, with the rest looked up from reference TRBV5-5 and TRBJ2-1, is DAGVTQSPTHLIKTRGQQVTLRCSPISGHKSVSWYQQVLGQGPQFIFQYYEKEERGRGNFPDRFSARQFPNYSSELNVNALLLGDSALYLCASSPGGAPTYNEQFFGPGTRLTVL.

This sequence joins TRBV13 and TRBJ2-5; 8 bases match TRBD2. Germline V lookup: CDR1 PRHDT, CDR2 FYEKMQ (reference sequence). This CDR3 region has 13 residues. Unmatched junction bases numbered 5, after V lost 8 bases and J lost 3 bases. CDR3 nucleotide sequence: TGTGCCAGCCACCGAGCGGGGGAAGAGACCCAGTACTTC. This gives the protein CASHRAGEETQYF.

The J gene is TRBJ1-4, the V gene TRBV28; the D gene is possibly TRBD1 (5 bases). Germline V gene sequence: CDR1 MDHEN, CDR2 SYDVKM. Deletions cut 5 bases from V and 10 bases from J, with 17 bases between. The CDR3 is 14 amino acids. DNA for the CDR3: TGTGCCAGCAGTGCCGATACAGGACGGGGAAAACTGTTTTTT. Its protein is CASSADTGRGKLFF.

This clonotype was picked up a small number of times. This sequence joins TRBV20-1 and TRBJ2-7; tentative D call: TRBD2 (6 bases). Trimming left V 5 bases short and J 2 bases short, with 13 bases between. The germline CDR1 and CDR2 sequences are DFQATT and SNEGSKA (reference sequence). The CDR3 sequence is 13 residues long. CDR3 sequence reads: CSASRGTPYEQYF. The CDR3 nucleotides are TGCAGTGCTTCCCGCGGGACTCCCTACGAGCAGTACTTC.

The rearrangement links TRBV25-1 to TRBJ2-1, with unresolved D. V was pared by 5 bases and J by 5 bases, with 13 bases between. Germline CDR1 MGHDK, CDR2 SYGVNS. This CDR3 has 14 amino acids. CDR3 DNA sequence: TGTGCCAGCAGTAGACACCCGGTAGACAATGAGCAGTTCTTC. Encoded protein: CASSRHPVDNEQFF.

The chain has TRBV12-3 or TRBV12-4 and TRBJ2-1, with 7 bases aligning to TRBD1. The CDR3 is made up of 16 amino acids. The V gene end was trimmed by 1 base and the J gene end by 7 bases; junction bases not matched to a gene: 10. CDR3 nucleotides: TGTGCCAGCAGTTTAGTCTGGGGACAGCTTTATAATGAGCAGTTCTTC. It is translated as CASSLVWGQLYNEQFF.